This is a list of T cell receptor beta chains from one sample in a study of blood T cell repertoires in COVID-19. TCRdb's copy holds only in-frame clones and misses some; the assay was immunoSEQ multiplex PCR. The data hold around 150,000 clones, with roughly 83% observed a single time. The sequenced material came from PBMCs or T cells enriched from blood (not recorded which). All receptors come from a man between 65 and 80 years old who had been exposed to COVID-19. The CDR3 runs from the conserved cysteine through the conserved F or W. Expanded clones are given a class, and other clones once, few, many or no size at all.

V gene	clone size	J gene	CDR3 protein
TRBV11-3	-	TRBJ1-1	CASSSDRSTEAFF
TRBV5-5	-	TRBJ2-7	CASSDRAHLSYEQYF
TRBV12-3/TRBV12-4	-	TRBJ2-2	CASRWSGGELFF
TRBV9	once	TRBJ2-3	CASSVAGLTGPQNTQYF
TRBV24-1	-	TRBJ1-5	CATSNPTIGQGYYSNQPQHF
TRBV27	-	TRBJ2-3	CASSLRTSGGTDTQYF
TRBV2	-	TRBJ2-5	CASSERQGRYGTQYF
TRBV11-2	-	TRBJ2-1	CASSSADRQGNEQFF
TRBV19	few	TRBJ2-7	CASRGSAGVGYEQYF
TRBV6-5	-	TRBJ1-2	CASTLDRGAGYTF
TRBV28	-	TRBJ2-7	CASSTTGTYEQYF
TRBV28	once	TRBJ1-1	CASSPPDRFTEAFF
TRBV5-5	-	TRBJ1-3	CASSPLWDTGNTIYF
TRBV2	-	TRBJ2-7	CASSEWQGYSYEQYF
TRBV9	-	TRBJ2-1	CASSDDRGVNEQFF
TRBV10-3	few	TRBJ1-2	CAITEALADGYTF
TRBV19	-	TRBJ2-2	CASYRDRRNTGELFF
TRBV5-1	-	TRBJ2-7	CASSIRDDEQYF
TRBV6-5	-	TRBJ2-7	CASSSTGTGPYEQYF
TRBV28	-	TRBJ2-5	CASNLRGQETQYF
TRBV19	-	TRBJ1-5	CASGGPAGSPQPQHF
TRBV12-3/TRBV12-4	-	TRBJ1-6	CASSLQGNSPLHF
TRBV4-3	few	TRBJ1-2	CASSQQQGNYGYTF
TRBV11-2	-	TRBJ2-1	CASSWRGQNNEQFF
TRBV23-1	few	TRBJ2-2	CASSRGHPWGAQSSNTGELFF
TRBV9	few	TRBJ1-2	CASSVSPGAAGYTF
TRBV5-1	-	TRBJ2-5	CASSLQDMGTQYF
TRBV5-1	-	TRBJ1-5	CASSLGTWGQPQHF
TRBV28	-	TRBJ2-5	CASSLIAINRETQYF
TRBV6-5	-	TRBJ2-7	CASSYDGQTYEQYF
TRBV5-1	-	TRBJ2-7	CASSAALAEGEQYF
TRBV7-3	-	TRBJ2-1	CASSLRSRAAGGYLNEQFF
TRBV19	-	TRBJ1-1	CASSTTGGWTEAFF
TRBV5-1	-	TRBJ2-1	CASSLGGGNPNEQFF
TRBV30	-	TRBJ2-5	CAWDRGPRETQYF
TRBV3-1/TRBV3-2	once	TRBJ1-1	CASSQEVGAAEAFF
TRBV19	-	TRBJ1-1	CASTPDPWSKAFF
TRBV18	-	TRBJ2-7	CASSPTGGSYEQYF
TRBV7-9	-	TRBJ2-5	CASSFSSQETQYF
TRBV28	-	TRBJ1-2	CASSNSYGYTF
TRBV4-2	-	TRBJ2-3	CASSQDDSGGAGDTQYF
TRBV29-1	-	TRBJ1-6	CSVADSINSPLHF
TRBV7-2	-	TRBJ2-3	CASSPRTGSDTQYF
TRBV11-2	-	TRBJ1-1	CASSGPTATNTEAFF